These T cell receptor beta chains were read from a single sample in a study of technical replicates of blood from a handful of donors. Measured with immunoSEQ multiplex PCR; TCRdb has only the in-frame clones, and not every one. This sample has about 82,000 clones; 96% occur once, and the top ten carry 0.37%. The sequencing input was T cells isolated from PBMCs. These receptor sequences come from a human donor in good health. The CDR3 runs from the conserved cysteine through the conserved F or W.

J gene	V gene	CDR3 protein
TRBJ2-7	TRBV30	CASGVGEQYF
TRBJ2-7	TRBV2	CASINRGYEQYF
TRBJ2-5	TRBV5-8	CASSLAEGETQYF
TRBJ1-1	TRBV18	CASSPPMGLNTEAFF
TRBJ1-1	TRBV7-8	CASSREVNTEAFF
TRBJ2-7	TRBV6-1	CASSQVGYEQYF
TRBJ1-5	TRBV25-1	CASSNTMGQPQHF
TRBJ1-5	TRBV15	CATSRDRRIQPQHF
TRBJ2-7	TRBV5-4	CASSWGIGISGYEQYF
TRBJ2-6	TRBV19	CASSFRSSGTSSGANVLTF
TRBJ1-3	TRBV2	CASSVLTAGNTIYF
TRBJ2-3	TRBV4-2	CASSQVWEVGADTQYF
TRBJ2-3	TRBV6-6	CASSTDTQYF
TRBJ1-3	TRBV29-1	CSARRGSGNTIYF